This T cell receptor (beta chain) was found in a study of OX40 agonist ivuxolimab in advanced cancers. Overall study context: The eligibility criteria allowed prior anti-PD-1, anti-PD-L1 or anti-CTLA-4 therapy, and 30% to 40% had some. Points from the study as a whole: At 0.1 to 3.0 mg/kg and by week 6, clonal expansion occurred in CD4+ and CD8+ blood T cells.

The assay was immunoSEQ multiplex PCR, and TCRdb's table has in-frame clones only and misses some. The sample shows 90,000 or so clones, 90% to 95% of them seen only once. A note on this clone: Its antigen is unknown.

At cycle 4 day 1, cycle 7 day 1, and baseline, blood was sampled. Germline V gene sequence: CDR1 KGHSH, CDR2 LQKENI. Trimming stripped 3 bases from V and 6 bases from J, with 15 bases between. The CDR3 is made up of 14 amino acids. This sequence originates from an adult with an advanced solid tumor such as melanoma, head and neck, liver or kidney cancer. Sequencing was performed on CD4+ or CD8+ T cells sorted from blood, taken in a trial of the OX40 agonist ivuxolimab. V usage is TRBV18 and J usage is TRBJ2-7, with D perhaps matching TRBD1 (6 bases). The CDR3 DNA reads TGTGCCAGCTCACCCCTGACAGGACCTCTCGAGCAGTACTTC. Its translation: CASSPLTGPLEQYF.